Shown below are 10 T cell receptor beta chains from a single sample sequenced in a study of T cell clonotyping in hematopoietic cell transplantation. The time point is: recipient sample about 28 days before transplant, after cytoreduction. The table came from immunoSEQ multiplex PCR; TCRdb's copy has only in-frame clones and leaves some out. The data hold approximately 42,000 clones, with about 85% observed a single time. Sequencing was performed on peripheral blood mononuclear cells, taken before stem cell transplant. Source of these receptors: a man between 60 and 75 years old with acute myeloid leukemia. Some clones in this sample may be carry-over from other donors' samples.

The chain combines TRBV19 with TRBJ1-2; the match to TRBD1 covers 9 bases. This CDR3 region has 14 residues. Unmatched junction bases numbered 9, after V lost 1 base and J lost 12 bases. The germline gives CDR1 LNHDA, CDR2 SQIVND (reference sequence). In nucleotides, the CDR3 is TGTGCCAGTAGTATAGCATGGACAGGGGATATAGACACCTTC. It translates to CASSIAWTGDIDTF.

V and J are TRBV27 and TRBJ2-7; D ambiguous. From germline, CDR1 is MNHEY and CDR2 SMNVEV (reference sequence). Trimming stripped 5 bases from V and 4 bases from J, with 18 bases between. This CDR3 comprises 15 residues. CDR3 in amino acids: CASSPLRVGMYEQYF. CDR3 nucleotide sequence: TGTGCCAGCAGTCCCCTTAGGGTAGGGATGTACGAGCAGTACTTC.

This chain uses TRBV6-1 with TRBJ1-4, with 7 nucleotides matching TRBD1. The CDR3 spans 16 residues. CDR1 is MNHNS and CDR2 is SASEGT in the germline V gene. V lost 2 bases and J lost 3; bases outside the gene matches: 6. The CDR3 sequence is CASSEYWDSSNEKLFF. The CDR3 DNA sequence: TGTGCCAGCAGTGAATATTGGGACAGCTCTAATGAAAAACTGTTTTTT.

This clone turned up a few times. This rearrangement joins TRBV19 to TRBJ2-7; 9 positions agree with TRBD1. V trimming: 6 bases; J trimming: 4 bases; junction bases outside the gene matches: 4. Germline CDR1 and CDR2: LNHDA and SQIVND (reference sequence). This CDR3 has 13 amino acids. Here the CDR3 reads CASRRGQGYEQYF. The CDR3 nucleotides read TGTGCCAGTAGGCGCGGACAGGGGTACGAGCAGTACTTC.

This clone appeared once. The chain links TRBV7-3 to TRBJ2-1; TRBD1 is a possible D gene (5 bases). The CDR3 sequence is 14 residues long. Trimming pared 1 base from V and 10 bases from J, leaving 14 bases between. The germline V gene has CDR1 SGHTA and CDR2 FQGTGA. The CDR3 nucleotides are TGTGCCAGCAGCTTAAGTGCAGCTTCAGGGGAGCAGTTCTTC. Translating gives CASSLSAASGEQFF.

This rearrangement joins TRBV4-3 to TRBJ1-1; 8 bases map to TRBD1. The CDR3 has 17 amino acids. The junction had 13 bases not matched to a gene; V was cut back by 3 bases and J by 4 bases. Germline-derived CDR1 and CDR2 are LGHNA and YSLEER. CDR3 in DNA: TGCGCCAGCAGCCAGACCCTCTTGGGGACAGGAACCACTGAAGCTTTCTTT. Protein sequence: CASSQTLLGTGTTEAFF.

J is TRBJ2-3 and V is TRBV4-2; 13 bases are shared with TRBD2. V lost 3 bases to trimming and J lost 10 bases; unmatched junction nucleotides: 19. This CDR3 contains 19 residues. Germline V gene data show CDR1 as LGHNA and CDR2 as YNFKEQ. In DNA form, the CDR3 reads TGTGCCAGCAGCCATCGATACCCTACTAGCGGGGGGGATTATACCGCGCAGTATTTT. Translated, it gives CASSHRYPTSGGDYTAQYF.

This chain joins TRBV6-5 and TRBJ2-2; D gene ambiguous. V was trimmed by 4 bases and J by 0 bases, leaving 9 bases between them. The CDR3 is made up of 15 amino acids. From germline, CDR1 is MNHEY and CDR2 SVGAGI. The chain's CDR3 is CASSSPRPNTGELFF. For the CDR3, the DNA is TGTGCCAGCAGTTCCCCTAGGCCGAACACCGGGGAGCTGTTTTTT.

CDR3 sequence reads: CASSLPLGAQETQYF. The CDR3 DNA reads TGCGCCAGCAGCCTCCCCCTGGGGGCACAAGAGACCCAGTACTTC. The rearrangement uses TRBV4-1 and TRBJ2-5, with a weak D call TRBD1 (6 bases). V dropped 4 bases and J dropped 2 bases, with 14 bases sitting between them. Germline CDR1 MGHRA, CDR2 YSYEKL. The length of the CDR3 is 15 residues.

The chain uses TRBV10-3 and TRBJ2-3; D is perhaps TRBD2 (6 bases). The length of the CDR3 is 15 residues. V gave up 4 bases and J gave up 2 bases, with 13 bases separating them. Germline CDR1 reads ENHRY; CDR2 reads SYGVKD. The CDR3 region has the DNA TGTGCCATCAGTGGCTCCGGGGGAAACACAGATACGCAGTATTTT. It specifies CAISGSGGNTDTQYF.